A single sample gave rise to the 15 T cell receptor beta chains below, sequenced in a study of blood T cell repertoires in COVID-19. The method was immunoSEQ multiplex PCR; TCRdb's version includes in-frame clones alone and lacks a portion of them. Of about 220,000 clones listed, around 84% are singletons. Source material: peripheral blood. The origin of the receptors is a human donor in a cohort sampled during active COVID-19.

There are a few counts of this clone. This chain links TRBV7-2 with TRBJ2-5; a possible D gene is TRBD1 (6 bases). The CDR3 sequence is 15 residues long. The V gene lost 2 bases and the J gene lost 1 base, with 11 bases spanning the gap. The V gene's germline CDR1 is SGHTA and CDR2 FQGNSA. The CDR3 DNA is TGTGCCAGCAGCTTATCAAGGGGGAGCCAAGAGACCCAGTACTTC. Translating gives CASSLSRGSQETQYF.

About this clone: A single base separates this from a much larger clone, so it may be a read error. The chain has TRBV6-5 and TRBJ1-3; possible D gene TRBD1, 6 bases. CDR3 length equals 14 residues. With 5 bases removed from V and 0 bases from J, the gap between germline ends came to 8 bases. The germline V gene has CDR1 MNHEY and CDR2 SVGAGI. The CDR3 spells CASSRGGSGNTIYF. Here the CDR3 DNA reads TGTGCCAGCAGTAGAGGGGGCTCTGGAAACACCATATATTTT.

This clone came up once. This chain links TRBV6-1 with TRBJ1-3, with TRBD1 as a possible D gene (5 bases). This CDR3 region has 14 residues. The V gene's germline CDR1 is MNHNS and CDR2 SASEGT. The V gene lost 2 bases and the J gene lost 6 bases, with 11 bases spanning the gap. The CDR3 DNA follows: TGTGCCAGCAGTGAACCGGGGGTGTCAAACACCATATATTTT. It is translated as CASSEPGVSNTIYF.

This chain connects TRBV6-6 to TRBJ2-2, with D maybe TRBD1 (7 bases). Deletions cut 1 base from V and 4 bases from J, with 13 bases between. This CDR3 is built from 16 residues. CDR1 and CDR2 (germline): MNHNY, SVGAGI (reference sequence). The CDR3 bases are TGTGCCAGCAGTTACTACCCCCAGGGGGGCACCGGGGAGCTGTTTTTT. Translation: CASSYYPQGGTGELFF.

This clone has only a few counts. This chain links TRBV5-1 with TRBJ2-5; D gene uncertain. Germline CDR1 SGHRS, CDR2 YFSETQ. The V end lost 7 bases, the J end lost 7 bases, and 8 bases lay between the germline ends. The CDR3 is 10 amino acids. CDR3 sequence (DNA): TGCGCCAGCGGCAGAGGGACCCAGTACTTC. It is translated as CASGRGTQYF.

The rearrangement links TRBV5-5 to TRBJ2-1, with 12 bases lining up with TRBD2. Germline trimming cut 4 bases from V and 0 bases from J; bases unmatched to any gene: 8. Germline V gene sequence: CDR1 SGHKS, CDR2 YYEKEE (reference sequence). The CDR3 has 18 amino acids. This CDR3 is CASSPGLAGLVSYNEQFF. In DNA form, the CDR3 reads TGTGCCAGCAGCCCGGGACTAGCGGGCTTAGTCTCCTACAATGAGCAGTTCTTC.

V is TRBV5-1 and J is TRBJ2-2, with no clear D. Trimming took off 1 base at V and 0 bases at J, with 16 bases between the two ends. This CDR3 has 18 residues. Germline lookup yields CDR1 SGHRS and CDR2 YFSETQ. The CDR3 DNA follows: TGCGCCAGCAGCTTGCCCCCGTTTAGAGTCGCGAACACCGGGGAGCTGTTTTTT. The encoded protein is CASSLPPFRVANTGELFF.

This clone was picked up a small number of times. This rearrangement joins TRBV5-8 to TRBJ1-3, with 7 bases aligning to TRBD1. CDR3 size: 15 residues. Trimming removed 4 bases from V and 6 bases from J; junction bases left unmatched: 10. Germline assignment: CDR1 SGHTS and CDR2 YDEGEE. CDR3 nucleotide sequence: TGTGCCAGCAGCCCTTCCGGGACAGAACTAAACACCATATATTTT. Its translation: CASSPSGTELNTIYF.

The genes are TRBV19 and TRBJ2-1; TRBD1 agrees at 8 bases. The V gene's germline CDR1 is LNHDA and CDR2 SQIVND (reference sequence). CDR3 length: 14 amino acids. The J segment lost 7 bases and the V segment lost 3 bases, leaving 5 bases of the junction unmatched. CDR3 in DNA: TGTGCCAGTAGTATGGCAGGGGGCTTTAATGAGCAGTTCTTC. Amino acids: CASSMAGGFNEQFF.

The CDR3 DNA reads TGTGCCAGCAGCGCCGGGACAGGGAGGACTGAAGCTTTCTTT. Amino acid sequence: CASSAGTGRTEAFF. V and J are TRBV5-4 and TRBJ1-1; 9 bases line up with TRBD1. Germline V lookup: CDR1 SGHNT, CDR2 YYREEE (reference sequence). The CDR3 sequence is 14 residues long. The V and J ends lost 4 bases and 5 bases, in that order; junction bases with no gene match: 6. Variable domain in full (rest from reference TRBV5-4 and TRBJ1-1): ETGVTQSPTHLIKTRGQQVTLRCSSQSGHNTVSWYQQALGQGPQFIFQYYREEENGRGNFPPRFSGLQFPNYSSELNVNALELDDSALYLCASSAGTGRTEAFFGQGTRLTVV.

As regards this clone: This sample includes further DNA sequences coding for the same CDR3. The chain couples TRBV30 to TRBJ1-1; TRBD1 agrees at 8 bases. Germline V gives CDR1 GTSNPN, CDR2 SVGIG (reference sequence). The ends lost 2 bases at V and 3 bases at J; junction bases unmatched: 2. The CDR3 contains 13 residues. The CDR3 sequence is CAWSLDRDTEAFF. CDR3 nucleotide sequence: TGTGCCTGGAGTCTGGACAGGGACACTGAAGCTTTCTTT.

The J gene is TRBJ1-5, the V gene TRBV28; 7 nucleotides agree with TRBD1. Germline V gene sequence: CDR1 MDHEN, CDR2 SYDVKM. After removal of 6 bases from V and 7 bases from J, the junction contained 12 bases not matched to a gene. This CDR3 is built from 15 residues. In nucleotides, the CDR3 is TGTGCCAGCAGCCAAGTCACGAGGGGGCGGCAGCCCCAGCATTTT. It is translated as CASSQVTRGRQPQHF.

The CDR3 DNA is TGTGCCATCAGGGAGACAGGGGAAAACGGCTACACCTTC. It specifies CAIRETGENGYTF. This chain uses TRBV10-3 with TRBJ1-2; TRBD1 agrees at 8 bases. CDR3 size: 13 residues. Germline V gene lookup returns CDR1 ENHRY and CDR2 SYGVKD. The V segment lost 6 bases and the J segment 8 bases; nucleotides outside the gene matches: 8.

The chain joins TRBV11-3 to TRBJ1-1; 9 bases align to TRBD1. The length of the CDR3 is 16 residues. J was trimmed by 0 bases and V by 4 bases; bases with no gene match: 6. CDR1 is SGHNT and CDR2 is YENEEA in the germline V gene. The CDR3 coding sequence is TGTGCCAGCAGCTATACCGGGACAGGGATGAACACTGAAGCTTTCTTT. Amino acids: CASSYTGTGMNTEAFF.

The rearrangement joins TRBV28 to TRBJ2-3; 9 nucleotides align to TRBD1. CDR1 is MDHEN and CDR2 is SYDVKM in the germline V gene. J was trimmed by 4 bases and V by 5 bases; bases with no gene match: 10. The CDR3 consists of 16 residues. The DNA for the CDR3 is TGTGCCAGCAGTCATACAGGGGGCGCGACTCCAGATACGCAGTATTTT. Translating gives CASSHTGGATPDTQYF.